This T cell receptor (beta chain) derives from a study of shared clonotypes between healthy human individuals. Study-level background: The donor pool was made up of a couple of women and a few men aged 18 to 49. Study results and limitations: Among the subsets, naive ones generally showed larger estimated richness than memory ones. Clonotype sharing among donors likely depends on sequencing depth.

The CDR3 sequence is 17 residues long. Germline V gene lookup returns CDR1 KGHSH and CDR2 LQKENI. V lost 3 bases and J lost 0, with 14 bases in between. Several immunoSEQ plates held equal portions of the genomic DNA taken from each subset. Libraries were prepared by immunoSEQ multiplex PCR; TCRdb keeps only in-frame clonotypes and omits some of them. In the table there are around 750,000 clones, around 72% of which are singletons. For this clone: Antigen unknown.

The chain is built from TRBV18 and TRBJ2-2, with D perhaps TRBD2 (5 bases). Sequencing input: memory CD4+ T cells sorted from blood. Regarding subset: CD45RA-negative fraction. This clonotype was sampled from a woman aged 25-40 years in good health. The CDR3 protein is CASSPPGRDSNTGELFF. Here the CDR3 DNA reads TGTGCCAGCTCACCGCCGGGGAGAGACTCGAACACCGGGGAGCTGTTTTTT.